A single sample gave rise to the 3 T cell receptor beta chains below, sequenced in a study of blood T cell repertoires in COVID-19. Produced via immunoSEQ multiplex PCR; TCRdb's table is partial and in-frame only. In the table there are under 200,000 clones, roughly 75% of which are singletons. What was sequenced was peripheral blood. These receptors were collected from a man aged 70 or older with active or convalescent COVID-19.

The chain employs TRBV5-1 and TRBJ2-3; 11 positions agree with TRBD2. Germline V lookup: CDR1 SGHRS, CDR2 YFSETQ. The length of the CDR3 is 17 residues. J gave up 5 bases and V 0 bases, and 8 bases lay outside the gene matches. Written as DNA, the CDR3 is TGCGCCAGCAGCTTGGGGTTTAGCGGGGGGGCCGAAGATACGCAGTATTTT. Translated, it gives CASSLGFSGGAEDTQYF.

The gene calls are TRBV19 and TRBJ1-1; D perhaps matches TRBD1 (6 bases). The CDR3 runs to 14 residues. V was pared by 5 bases and J by 4 bases, with 14 bases between. Germline V gene data show CDR1 as LNHDA and CDR2 as SQIVND (reference sequence). For the CDR3, the DNA is TGTGCCAGTAGTCACCCGGACAGTCCCACTGAAGCTTTCTTT. Protein product: CASSHPDSPTEAFF.

The V gene is TRBV6-2 or TRBV6-3, the J gene TRBJ1-5; D not resolved. V gave up 6 bases and J gave up 6 bases, with 18 bases separating them. The CDR3 has 15 amino acids. Germline CDR1 MNHEY, CDR2 SVGEGT. The CDR3 DNA is TGTGCCAGCAGCCAGCGGAGTGCGTTAGGTCAGCCCCAGCATTTT. Amino acids: CASSQRSALGQPQHF.